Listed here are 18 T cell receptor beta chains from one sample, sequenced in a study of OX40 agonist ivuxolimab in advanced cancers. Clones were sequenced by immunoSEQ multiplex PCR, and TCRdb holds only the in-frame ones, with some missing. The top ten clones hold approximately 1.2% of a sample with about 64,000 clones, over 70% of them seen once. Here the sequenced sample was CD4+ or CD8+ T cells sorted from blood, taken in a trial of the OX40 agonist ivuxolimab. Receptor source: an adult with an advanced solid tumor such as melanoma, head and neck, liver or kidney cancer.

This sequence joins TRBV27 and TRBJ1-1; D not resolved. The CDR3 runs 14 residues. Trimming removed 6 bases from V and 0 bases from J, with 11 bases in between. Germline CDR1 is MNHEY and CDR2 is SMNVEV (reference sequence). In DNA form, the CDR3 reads TGTGCCAGCAGATATTCGAGTTTGAACACTGAAGCTTTCTTT. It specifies CASRYSSLNTEAFF.

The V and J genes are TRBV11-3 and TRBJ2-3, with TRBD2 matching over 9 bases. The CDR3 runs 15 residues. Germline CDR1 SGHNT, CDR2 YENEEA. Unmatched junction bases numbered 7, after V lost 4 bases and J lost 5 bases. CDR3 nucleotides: TGTGCCAGCAGCTCTTCAGCGGGGGGTGGAGATACGCAGTATTTT. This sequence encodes CASSSSAGGGDTQYF.

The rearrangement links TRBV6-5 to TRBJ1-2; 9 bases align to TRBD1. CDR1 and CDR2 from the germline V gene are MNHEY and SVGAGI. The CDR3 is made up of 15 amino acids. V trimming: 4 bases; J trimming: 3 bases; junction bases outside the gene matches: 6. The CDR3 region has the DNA TGTGCCAGCAGTTTTCCGGGACAGGGCCACTATGGCTACACCTTC. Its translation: CASSFPGQGHYGYTF.

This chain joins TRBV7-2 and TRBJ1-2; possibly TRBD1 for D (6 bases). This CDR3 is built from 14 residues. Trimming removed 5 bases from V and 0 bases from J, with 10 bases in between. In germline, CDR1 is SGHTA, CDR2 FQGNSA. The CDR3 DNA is TGTGCCAGCAGCCAACAGGGCACTAACTATGGCTACACCTTC. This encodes CASSQQGTNYGYTF.

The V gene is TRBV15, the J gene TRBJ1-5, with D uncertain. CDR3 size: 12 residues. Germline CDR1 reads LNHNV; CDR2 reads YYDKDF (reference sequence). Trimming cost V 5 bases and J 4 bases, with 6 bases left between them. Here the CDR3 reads CATSRQNQPQHF. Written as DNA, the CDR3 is TGTGCCACCAGCCGCCAGAATCAGCCCCAGCATTTT.

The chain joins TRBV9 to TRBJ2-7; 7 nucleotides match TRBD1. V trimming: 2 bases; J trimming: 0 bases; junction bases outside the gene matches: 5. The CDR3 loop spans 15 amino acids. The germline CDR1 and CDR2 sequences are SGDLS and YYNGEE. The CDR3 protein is CASSVWDSYSYEQYF. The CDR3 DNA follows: TGTGCCAGCAGCGTTTGGGACAGTTACTCCTACGAGCAGTACTTC. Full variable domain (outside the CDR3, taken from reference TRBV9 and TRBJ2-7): DSGVTQTPKHLITATGQRVTLRCSPRSGDLSVYWYQQSLDQGLQFLIQYYNGEERAKGNILERFSAQQFPDLHSELNLSSLELGDSALYFCASSVWDSYSYEQYFGPGTRLTVT.

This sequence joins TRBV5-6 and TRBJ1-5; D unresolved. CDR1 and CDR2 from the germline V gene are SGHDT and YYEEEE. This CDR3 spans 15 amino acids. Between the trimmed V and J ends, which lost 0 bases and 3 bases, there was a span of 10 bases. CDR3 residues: CASSLAAGYNQPQHF. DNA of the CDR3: TGTGCCAGCAGCTTGGCCGCCGGATACAATCAGCCCCAGCATTTT.

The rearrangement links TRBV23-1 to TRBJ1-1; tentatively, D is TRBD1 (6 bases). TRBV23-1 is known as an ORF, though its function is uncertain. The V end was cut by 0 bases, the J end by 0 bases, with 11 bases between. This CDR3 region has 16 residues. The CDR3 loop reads CASSQSGGAMNTEAFF. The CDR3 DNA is TGCGCCAGCAGTCAATCCGGGGGGGCGATGAACACTGAAGCTTTCTTT.

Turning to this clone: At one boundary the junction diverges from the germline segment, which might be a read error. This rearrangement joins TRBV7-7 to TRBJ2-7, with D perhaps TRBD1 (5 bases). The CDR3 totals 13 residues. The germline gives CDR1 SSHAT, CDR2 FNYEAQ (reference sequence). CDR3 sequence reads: CASSADSAGEQYF. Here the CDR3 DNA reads TGTGCTAGCAGCGCCGACAGTGCTGGCGAGCAGTACTTC.

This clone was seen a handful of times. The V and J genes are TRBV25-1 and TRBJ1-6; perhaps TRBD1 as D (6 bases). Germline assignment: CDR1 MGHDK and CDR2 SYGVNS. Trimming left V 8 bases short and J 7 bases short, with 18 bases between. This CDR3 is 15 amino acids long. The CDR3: CASGETGRSNSPLHF. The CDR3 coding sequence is TGTGCCAGCGGGGAAACAGGGAGATCGAATTCACCCCTCCACTTT.

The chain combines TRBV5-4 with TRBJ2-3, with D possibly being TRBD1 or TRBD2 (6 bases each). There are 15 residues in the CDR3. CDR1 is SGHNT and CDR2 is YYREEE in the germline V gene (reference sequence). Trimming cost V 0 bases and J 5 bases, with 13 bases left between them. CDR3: CASSLGGAGGDTQYF. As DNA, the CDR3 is TGTGCCAGCAGCTTGGGGGGGGCCGGGGGAGATACGCAGTATTTT.

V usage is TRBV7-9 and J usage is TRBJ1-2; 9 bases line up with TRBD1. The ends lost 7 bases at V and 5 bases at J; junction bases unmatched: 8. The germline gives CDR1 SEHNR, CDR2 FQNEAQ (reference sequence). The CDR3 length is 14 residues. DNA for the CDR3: TGTGCCAGCAACTCCGGGACAGGGACTTATGGCTACACCTTC. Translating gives CASNSGTGTYGYTF.

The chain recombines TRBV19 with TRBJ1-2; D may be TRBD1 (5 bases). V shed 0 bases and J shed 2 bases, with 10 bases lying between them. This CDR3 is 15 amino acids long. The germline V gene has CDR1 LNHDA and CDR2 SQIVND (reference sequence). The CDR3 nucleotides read TGTGCCAGTAGTATAGAAAGCAGGGCCAACTATGGCTACACCTTC. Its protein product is CASSIESRANYGYTF.

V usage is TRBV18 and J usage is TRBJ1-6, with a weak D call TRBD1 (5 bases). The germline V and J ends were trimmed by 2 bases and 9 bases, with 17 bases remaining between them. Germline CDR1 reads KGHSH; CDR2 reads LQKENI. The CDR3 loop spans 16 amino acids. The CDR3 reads CASSPKTDGGGSPLHF. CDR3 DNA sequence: TGTGCCAGCTCACCAAAAACGGACGGGGGAGGTTCACCCCTCCACTTT. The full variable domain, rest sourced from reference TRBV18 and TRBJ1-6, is NAGVMQNPRHLVRRRGQEARLRCSPMKGHSHVYWYRQLPEEGLKFMVYLQKENIIDESGMPKERFSAEFPKEGPSILRIQQVVRGDSAAYFCASSPKTDGGGSPLHFGNGTRLTVT.

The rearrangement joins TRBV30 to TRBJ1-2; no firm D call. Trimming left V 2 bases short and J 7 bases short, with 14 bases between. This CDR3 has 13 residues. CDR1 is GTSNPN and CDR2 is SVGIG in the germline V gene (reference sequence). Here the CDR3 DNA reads TGTGCCTGGAGTCGGCAGGTCGCGGCTGGCTACACCTTC. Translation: CAWSRQVAAGYTF.

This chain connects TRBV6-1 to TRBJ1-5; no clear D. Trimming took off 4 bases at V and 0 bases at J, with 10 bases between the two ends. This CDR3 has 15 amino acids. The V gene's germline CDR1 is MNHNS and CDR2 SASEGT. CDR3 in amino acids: CASSGTFSSNQPQHF. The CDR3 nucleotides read TGTGCCAGCAGTGGGACCTTCTCTAGCAATCAGCCCCAGCATTTT.

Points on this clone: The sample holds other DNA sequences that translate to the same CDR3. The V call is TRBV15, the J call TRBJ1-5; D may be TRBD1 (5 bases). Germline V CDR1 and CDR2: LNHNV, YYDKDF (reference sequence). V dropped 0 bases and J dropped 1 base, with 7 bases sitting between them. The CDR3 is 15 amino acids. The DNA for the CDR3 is TGTGCCACCAGCAGAGATCCAGGGAGCAATCAGCCCCAGCATTTT. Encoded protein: CATSRDPGSNQPQHF.

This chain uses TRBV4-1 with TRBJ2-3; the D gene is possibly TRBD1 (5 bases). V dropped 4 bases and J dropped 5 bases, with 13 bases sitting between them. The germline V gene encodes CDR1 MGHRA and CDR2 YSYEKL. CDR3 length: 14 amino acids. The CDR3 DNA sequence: TGCGCCAGCAGCCCAGCAGGGAAATTAGATACGCAGTATTTT. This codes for CASSPAGKLDTQYF.